One and the same sample provided the 8 T cell receptor beta chains below, sequenced in a study of cytomegalovirus exposure and HLA in healthy donors. Assay used: immunoSEQ multiplex PCR; TCRdb lists only in-frame clones, some missing. The sample lists some 170,000 clones, approximately 84% occurring once. Specimen: PBMCs. Receptors originate from a man aged 25 to 40 in good health and CMV-seropositive.

The V call is TRBV5-4, the J call TRBJ1-1; D ambiguous. The CDR3 has 13 residues. The V and J ends lost 4 bases and 12 bases respectively, with 19 bases between them. Germline lookup yields CDR1 SGHNT and CDR2 YYREEE (reference sequence). The CDR3: CASSGTSHLAPFF. CDR3 coding DNA: TGTGCCAGCAGCGGTACTAGCCACCTCGCGCCTTTCTTT.

The V gene is TRBV19, the J gene TRBJ1-1; 7 bases are shared with TRBD1. This CDR3 has 16 amino acids. Germline loops: CDR1 LNHDA, CDR2 SQIVND (reference sequence). J lost 2 bases, V lost 6 bases, and 12 bases had no gene match. The CDR3 region is CASSATGTVTNTEAFF. The CDR3 nucleotides read TGTGCCAGTAGCGCGACCGGGACAGTTACCAACACTGAAGCTTTCTTT.

The rearrangement links TRBV18 to TRBJ1-2; 7 nucleotides line up with TRBD1. The CDR3 contains 15 residues. J gave up 2 bases and V 2 bases, and 5 bases lay outside the gene matches. Germline CDR1 is KGHSH and CDR2 is LQKENI. CDR3 nucleotide sequence: TGTGCCAGCTCACCAGTAGCAGGGGGGAACTATGGCTACACCTTC. Translation gives CASSPVAGGNYGYTF.

This clone showed up just a few times. The chain links TRBV7-8 to TRBJ2-1; 9 bases match TRBD2. Germline loops: CDR1 SGHVS, CDR2 FQNEAQ. The CDR3 spans 16 residues. The ends lost 2 bases at V and 3 bases at J; junction bases unmatched: 5. The CDR3 protein is CASSLLAGIVYNEQFF. The CDR3 DNA sequence: TGTGCCAGCAGCTTACTAGCGGGAATTGTCTACAATGAGCAGTTCTTC. Together with reference TRBV7-8 and TRBJ2-1, the CDR3 gives the full variable domain: GAGVSQSPRYKVAKRGQDVALRCDPISGHVSLFWYQQALGQGPEFLTYFQNEAQLDKSGLPSDRFFAERPEGSVSTLKIQRTQQEDSAVYLCASSLLAGIVYNEQFFGPGTRLTVL.

This clone appeared once. V usage is TRBV11-2 and J usage is TRBJ1-6; D may be TRBD1 (5 bases). This CDR3 is 14 amino acids long. The V end was cut by 4 bases, the J end by 10 bases, with 14 bases between. Germline V gene lookup returns CDR1 SGHAT and CDR2 FQNNGV. The CDR3 reads CASSSSRVWSPLHF. The CDR3 bases are TGTGCCAGCAGCTCCAGCAGGGTTTGGTCACCCCTCCACTTT.

The V gene is TRBV11-2, the J gene TRBJ1-3, with D hard to call. Trimming removed 0 bases from V and 2 bases from J, with 8 bases in between. This CDR3 comprises 15 residues. Germline V lookup: CDR1 SGHAT, CDR2 FQNNGV. Written as DNA, the CDR3 is TGTGCCAGCAGCTTAGAGAGGTGGGCTGGAAACACCATATATTTT. Its protein is CASSLERWAGNTIYF. Complete variable domain (other parts from reference TRBV11-2 and TRBJ1-3): EAGVAQSPRYKIIEKRQSVAFWCNPISGHATLYWYQQILGQGPKLLIQFQNNGVVDDSQLPKDRFSAERLKGVDSTLKIQPAKLEDSAVYLCASSLERWAGNTIYFGEGSWLTVV.

CDR3: CASRARDNYGYTF. The CDR3 DNA is TGTGCCAGCAGGGCCAGGGATAACTATGGCTACACCTTC. V is TRBV28 and J is TRBJ1-2, with a possible D match to TRBD1 (5 bases). Germline V gene sequence: CDR1 MDHEN, CDR2 SYDVKM. The length of the CDR3 is 13 residues. V gave up 6 bases and J gave up 1 base, with 9 bases separating them.

This chain uses TRBV20-1 with TRBJ2-3, with no clear D. The CDR3 has 10 amino acids. The germline V gene encodes CDR1 DFQATT and CDR2 SNEGSKA (reference sequence). The ends were cut back, 4 bases at V and 6 bases at J, with 5 bases in the middle. This chain's CDR3 is CSAKRDTQYF. The DNA for the CDR3 is TGCAGTGCTAAGAGGGATACGCAGTATTTT.